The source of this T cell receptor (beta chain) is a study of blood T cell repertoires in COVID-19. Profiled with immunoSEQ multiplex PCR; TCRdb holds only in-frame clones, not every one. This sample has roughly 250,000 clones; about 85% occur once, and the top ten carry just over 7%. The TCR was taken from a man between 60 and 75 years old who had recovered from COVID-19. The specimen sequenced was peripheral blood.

The CDR3: CATSDRTSGGGNEQFF. The CDR3 DNA reads as TGTGCCACCAGTGATCGTACTAGCGGGGGAGGGAATGAGCAGTTCTTC. The genes are TRBV24-1 and TRBJ2-1, with 11 bases identical to TRBD2. The CDR3 has 16 amino acids. J gave up 7 bases and V 3 bases, and 7 bases lay outside the gene matches. CDR1 is KGHDR, CDR2 SFDVKD, per germline.